The 25 T cell receptor beta chains listed next were all sequenced from one sample in a study of blood T cell repertoires in COVID-19. Measured with immunoSEQ multiplex PCR; TCRdb has only the in-frame clones, and not every one. The sample shows approximately 230,000 clones, about 88% of them seen only once. The sample consisted of peripheral blood. The origin of the receptors is a woman between 35 and 50 years old who had recovered from COVID-19.

The rearrangement links TRBV19 to TRBJ1-5; possibly TRBD1 for D (5 bases). Trimming pared 7 bases from V and 0 bases from J, leaving 13 bases between. Germline CDR1 and CDR2: LNHDA and SQIVND (reference sequence). The length of the CDR3 is 15 residues. The DNA of the CDR3 is TGTGCCAGTATTGGGGCCGAGTATAGCAATCAGCCCCAGCATTTT. Encoded protein: CASIGAEYSNQPQHF.

This rearrangement joins TRBV10-3 to TRBJ2-3, with 7 nucleotides matching TRBD2. CDR3 length equals 16 residues. The V gene end was trimmed by 6 bases and the J gene end by 4 bases; junction bases not matched to a gene: 13. Germline CDR1 reads ENHRY; CDR2 reads SYGVKD. The DNA for the CDR3 is TGTGCCATCAGCCCCGGGACGGGAGGTTTAGCAGATACGCAGTATTTT. It encodes CAISPGTGGLADTQYF.

V gene TRBV18 combines with J gene TRBJ2-5, with TRBD1 identical over 7 bases. Germline V CDR1 and CDR2: KGHSH, LQKENI. J was trimmed by 2 bases and V by 4 bases; bases with no gene match: 1. There are 13 residues in the CDR3. DNA for the CDR3: TGTGCCAGCTCACGGACAGGACAAGAGACCCAGTACTTC. It encodes CASSRTGQETQYF.

The chain uses TRBV4-1 and TRBJ1-4; tentatively, D is TRBD1 (6 bases). The CDR3 is 15 residues long. Per germline, CDR1 MGHRA and CDR2 YSYEKL. Trimming took off 1 base at V and 8 bases at J, with 14 bases between the two ends. In DNA form, the CDR3 reads TGCGCCAGCAGCCAAGGGGGACAACAATCGGAAAAACTGTTTTTT. Its translation is CASSQGGQQSEKLFF.

The chain employs TRBV9 and TRBJ2-7; tentative D call: TRBD2 (6 bases). Germline V CDR1 and CDR2: SGDLS, YYNGEE. This CDR3 has 12 residues. CDR3 in DNA: TGTGCTCCCCAAGGAGGGTCCTACGAGCAGTACTTC. Its protein is CAPQGGSYEQYF.

The chain links TRBV9 to TRBJ2-1, with 8 bases identical to TRBD1. Germline CDR1 reads SGDLS; CDR2 reads YYNGEE. The CDR3 runs to 15 residues. The ends lost 4 bases at V and 4 bases at J; junction bases unmatched: 7. As DNA, the CDR3 is TGTGCCAGCAGCCCCCGGACAGGGACATACAATGAGCAGTTCTTC. It yields the protein CASSPRTGTYNEQFF.

The chain employs TRBV28 and TRBJ1-6; D is ambiguous. Germline CDR1 MDHEN, CDR2 SYDVKM. The CDR3 consists of 13 residues. The germline V and J ends were trimmed by 3 bases and 7 bases, with 7 bases remaining between them. In DNA, the CDR3 is TGTGCCAGCAGTTTTGCAGGAAATTCACCCCTCCACTTT. Its protein product is CASSFAGNSPLHF.

In its sample, this clone was seen a few times. The V call is TRBV9, the J call TRBJ2-3; D is possibly TRBD2 (6 bases). Germline V gene data show CDR1 as SGDLS and CDR2 as YYNGEE. CDR3 length equals 13 residues. V was shortened by 4 bases and J by 2 bases, with 8 bases between the two germline ends. The CDR3 here is CASSTDYTDTQYF. In nucleotides, the CDR3 is TGTGCCAGCAGCACGGACTACACAGATACGCAGTATTTT. The complete variable domain, with remaining parts taken from reference TRBV9 and TRBJ2-3, reads DSGVTQTPKHLITATGQRVTLRCSPRSGDLSVYWYQQSLDQGLQFLIQYYNGEERAKGNILERFSAQQFPDLHSELNLSSLELGDSALYFCASSTDYTDTQYFGPGTRLTVL.

The chain links TRBV7-3 to TRBJ2-3; a weak D match, TRBD2 (6 bases). This CDR3 region has 16 residues. Germline CDR1 reads SGHTA; CDR2 reads FQGTGA. V lost 1 base, J lost 1 base, and 12 bases lay in between. CDR3 sequence (DNA): TGTGCCAGCAGCTTAAGTGGGGGGACTCGCACAGATACGCAGTATTTT. It codes for CASSLSGGTRTDTQYF.

The chain has TRBV7-9 and TRBJ2-3, with TRBD1 identical over 8 bases. Germline CDR1 reads SEHNR; CDR2 reads FQNEAQ (reference sequence). The V and J ends lost 5 bases and 5 bases, in that order; junction bases with no gene match: 6. This CDR3 comprises 14 residues. CDR3 sequence: CASSNGQGLDTQYF. DNA for the CDR3: TGTGCCAGCAGCAACGGACAGGGATTAGATACGCAGTATTTT.

V usage is TRBV28 and J usage is TRBJ1-2; 9 nucleotides line up with TRBD1. This CDR3 has 14 residues. Trimming removed 3 bases from V and 8 bases from J; junction bases left unmatched: 7. In germline, CDR1 is MDHEN, CDR2 SYDVKM. The CDR3 protein is CASSFRRQGGGYTF. The DNA for the CDR3 is TGTGCCAGCAGTTTCCGCCGACAGGGGGGAGGCTACACCTTC.

The sample holds one count of this clone. V usage is TRBV18 and J usage is TRBJ2-5; D unresolved. The CDR3 totals 17 residues. The germline gives CDR1 KGHSH, CDR2 LQKENI. Trimming took 1 base from V and 0 from J, leaving 15 bases between them. CDR3 sequence reads: CASSPRTLAGYQETQYF. The CDR3 nucleotides are TGTGCCAGCTCACCACGAACCCTGGCCGGGTACCAAGAGACCCAGTACTTC.

This rearrangement joins TRBV24-1 to TRBJ2-1, with 8 bases that match TRBD1. Looked up from germline, CDR1 is KGHDR and CDR2 is SFDVKD. CDR3 length equals 16 residues. With V trimmed by 3 bases and J by 2 bases, 5 bases remained unmatched. The CDR3, as DNA: TGTGCCACCAGTGATACCACAGGGGGTACCTACAATGAGCAGTTCTTC. Translating it yields CATSDTTGGTYNEQFF.

V gene TRBV9 combines with J gene TRBJ2-5; 8 bases fit TRBD2. Trimming removed 4 bases from V and 4 bases from J; junction bases left unmatched: 9. CDR1 is SGDLS, CDR2 YYNGEE, per germline. This CDR3 spans 15 amino acids. The CDR3 DNA reads as TGTGCCAGCAGCCACGGGATGGCGGGGGGAGAGACCCAGTACTTC. Its translation: CASSHGMAGGETQYF. The full variable domain, rest sourced from reference TRBV9 and TRBJ2-5, is DSGVTQTPKHLITATGQRVTLRCSPRSGDLSVYWYQQSLDQGLQFLIQYYNGEERAKGNILERFSAQQFPDLHSELNLSSLELGDSALYFCASSHGMAGGETQYFGPGTRLLVL.

Here the CDR3 reads CASSPRGRGNTGELFF. Written as DNA, the CDR3 is TGTGCCAGCAGCCCCCGGGGTCGAGGGAACACCGGGGAGCTGTTTTTT. The J gene is TRBJ2-2, the V gene TRBV9, with a tentative D call TRBD2 (5 bases). CDR3 size: 16 residues. Per germline, CDR1 SGDLS and CDR2 YYNGEE. Trimming left V 4 bases short and J 1 base short, with 14 bases between.

The V gene is TRBV5-4, the J gene TRBJ2-2, with 8 bases fitting TRBD1. The J segment lost 1 base and the V segment lost 3 bases, leaving 5 bases of the junction unmatched. The CDR3 extends over 16 amino acids. The V gene's germline CDR1 is SGHNT and CDR2 YYREEE (reference sequence). CDR3 protein: CASSSVGTGNTGELFF. Written as DNA, the CDR3 is TGTGCCAGCAGCTCCGTTGGGACAGGGAACACCGGGGAGCTGTTTTTT.

Remarks on this clone: The identical CDR3 is also encoded by other nucleotide sequences in the sample. J is TRBJ1-2 and V is TRBV7-8; 9 nucleotides line up with TRBD1. V was clipped by 5 bases and J by 2 bases; unmatched bases: 3. This CDR3 contains 14 residues. Germline V lookup: CDR1 SGHVS, CDR2 FQNEAQ. In DNA, the CDR3 is TGTGCCAGCAGCCCGGGACAGGGCAACTATGGCTACACCTTC. Residues: CASSPGQGNYGYTF.

The chain employs TRBV27 and TRBJ2-3, with 11 bases lining up with TRBD2. This CDR3 is 16 amino acids long. V shed 4 bases and J 3 bases; nucleotides not matched to a gene: 6. Germline CDR1 is MNHEY and CDR2 is SMNVEV (reference sequence). The CDR3 reads CASSSLAGGWTDTQYF. CDR3 sequence (DNA): TGTGCCAGCAGTTCTCTAGCGGGAGGTTGGACAGATACGCAGTATTTT.

J is TRBJ1-3 and V is TRBV5-4, with 11 bases fitting TRBD1. The CDR3 runs 15 residues. Per the germline V gene, CDR1 is SGHNT and CDR2 is YYREEE (reference sequence). With 7 bases clipped from V and 0 bases from J, the junction kept 3 bases outside the gene matches. The CDR3 loop reads CASGTGGYSGNTIYF. Written as DNA, the CDR3 is TGTGCCAGCGGGACAGGGGGGTACTCTGGAAACACCATATATTTT.

Only one count was recorded for this clone. The chain links TRBV19 to TRBJ2-3, with 11 bases matching TRBD2. The CDR3 runs to 15 residues. Germline-derived CDR1 and CDR2 are LNHDA and SQIVND (reference sequence). The J segment lost 4 bases and the V segment lost 5 bases, leaving 5 bases of the junction unmatched. The CDR3 sequence: CASSFSGLAADTQYF. The CDR3 coding sequence is TGTGCCAGTAGTTTTTCGGGACTAGCGGCAGATACGCAGTATTTT. The variable domain in full, completed from reference TRBV19 and TRBJ2-3, reads DGGITQSPKYLFRKEGQNVTLSCEQNLNHDAMYWYRQDPGQGLRLIYYSQIVNDFQKGDIAEGYSVSREKKESFPLTVTSAQKNPTAFYLCASSFSGLAADTQYFGPGTRLTVL.

V and J are TRBV19 and TRBJ2-1; TRBD2 agrees at 11 bases. V was clipped by 3 bases and J by 8 bases; unmatched bases: 6. Germline values: CDR1 LNHDA, CDR2 SQIVND (reference sequence). The CDR3 contains 15 residues. The CDR3 spells CASSIQTSGNHEQFF. The DNA of the CDR3 is TGTGCCAGTAGTATCCAGACTAGCGGGAACCATGAGCAGTTCTTC.

To note about this clone: One junction end disagrees with the germline gene, perhaps due to a read error. This chain connects TRBV29-1 to TRBJ2-3; 7 nucleotides match TRBD1. The length of the CDR3 is 16 residues. Germline lookup yields CDR1 SQVTM and CDR2 ANQGSEA. In nucleotides, the CDR3 is TGCAGCGTAGAAGATATGGGACAGAGAAGCACAGATACGCAGTATTTT. Encoded protein: CSVEDMGQRSTDTQYF.

This CDR3 is CASHRDRYQPQHF. Written as DNA, the CDR3 is TGTGCCAGTCATAGGGACAGATATCAGCCCCAGCATTTT. V is TRBV19 and J is TRBJ1-5; 7 bases align to TRBD1. The CDR3 has 13 amino acids. In germline, CDR1 is LNHDA, CDR2 SQIVND (reference sequence). The J segment lost 5 bases and the V segment lost 8 bases, leaving 6 bases of the junction unmatched.

The chain is built from TRBV18 and TRBJ1-2; perhaps TRBD1 as D (5 bases). V was shortened by 3 bases and J by 5 bases, with 13 bases between the two germline ends. Germline V gene lookup returns CDR1 KGHSH and CDR2 LQKENI. The CDR3 sequence is 14 residues long. The CDR3 loop reads CASSPIETAYGYTF. CDR3 DNA sequence: TGTGCCAGCTCACCGATAGAGACAGCATATGGCTACACCTTC.

The chain employs TRBV19 and TRBJ1-2, with a tentative D call TRBD1 (5 bases). The CDR3 is made up of 15 amino acids. Trimming took off 5 bases at V and 7 bases at J, with 20 bases between the two ends. Per germline, CDR1 LNHDA and CDR2 SQIVND (reference sequence). The CDR3 bases are TGTGCCAGTAGTCGTTGGGGCGGCTTGGGAGGTGGCTACACCTTC. This gives the protein CASSRWGGLGGGYTF.